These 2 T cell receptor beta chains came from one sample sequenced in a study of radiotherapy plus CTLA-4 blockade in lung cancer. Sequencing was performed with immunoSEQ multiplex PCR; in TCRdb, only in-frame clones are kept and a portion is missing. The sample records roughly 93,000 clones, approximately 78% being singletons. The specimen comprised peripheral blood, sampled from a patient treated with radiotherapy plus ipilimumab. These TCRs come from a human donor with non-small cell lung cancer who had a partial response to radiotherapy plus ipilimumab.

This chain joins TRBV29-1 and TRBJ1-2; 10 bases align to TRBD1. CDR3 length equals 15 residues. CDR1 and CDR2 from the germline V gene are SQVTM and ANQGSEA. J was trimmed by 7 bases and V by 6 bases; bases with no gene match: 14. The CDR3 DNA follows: TGCAGCGTCCGACAGGGGGCGACACCTACGTTTGGCTACACCTTC. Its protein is CSVRQGATPTFGYTF.

This CDR3 is CASSQDSTLEQYF. The DNA for the CDR3 is TGCGCCAGCAGCCAAGATTCGACTTTGGAGCAGTACTTC. The chain employs TRBV4-1 and TRBJ2-7; D gene unclear. The CDR3 sequence is 13 residues long. Trimming removed 0 bases at V and 7 bases at J, with 10 bases between. Germline CDR1 reads MGHRA; CDR2 reads YSYEKL.